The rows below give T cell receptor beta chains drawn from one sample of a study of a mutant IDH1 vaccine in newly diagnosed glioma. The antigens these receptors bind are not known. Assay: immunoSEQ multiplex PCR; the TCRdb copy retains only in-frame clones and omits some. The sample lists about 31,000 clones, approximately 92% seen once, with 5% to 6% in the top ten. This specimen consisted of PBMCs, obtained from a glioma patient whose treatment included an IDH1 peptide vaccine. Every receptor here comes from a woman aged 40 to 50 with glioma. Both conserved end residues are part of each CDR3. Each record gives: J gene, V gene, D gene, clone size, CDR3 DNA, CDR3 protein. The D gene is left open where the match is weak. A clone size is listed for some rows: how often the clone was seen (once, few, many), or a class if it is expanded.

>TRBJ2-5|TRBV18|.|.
TGTGCCAGCTCACCGAACAGGGACGAGACCCAGTACTTC
CASSPNRDETQYF
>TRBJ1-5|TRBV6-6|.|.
TGTGCCAGCAGTCGGCAGGGAAGCAATCAGCCCCAGCATTTT
CASSRQGSNQPQHF
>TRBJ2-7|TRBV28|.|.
TGTGCCAGCAGTTTAGAGTTCCACGAGCAGTACTTC
CASSLEFHEQYF
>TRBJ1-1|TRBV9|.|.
TGTGCCAGCAGCGTAGGGCTACCGTCGGAAGCTTTCTTT
CASSVGLPSEAFF
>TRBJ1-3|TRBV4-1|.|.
TGCGCCAGCAGCCAAGATTCGGGGTCTGGAAACACCATATATTTT
CASSQDSGSGNTIYF
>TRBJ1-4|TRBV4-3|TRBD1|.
TGCGCCAGCAGCCAATCAGGGGGGGCTAATGAAAAACTGTTTTTT
CASSQSGGANEKLFF
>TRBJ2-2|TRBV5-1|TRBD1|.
TGCGCCAGCAGCTTGGACTTACAGGGGATCGGGGAGCTGTTTTTT
CASSLDLQGIGELFF
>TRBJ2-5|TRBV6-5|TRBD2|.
TGTGCCAGCAGTTACTCGGGGGGACTAGCTGGAGAGACCCAGTACTTC
CASSYSGGLAGETQYF
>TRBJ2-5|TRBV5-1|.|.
TGCGCCAGCAGCTTGGCTTTGGGGGAGGAGACCCAGTACTTC
CASSLALGEETQYF
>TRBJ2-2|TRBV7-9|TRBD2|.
TGTGCCAGCAGCTCCAGAGGGGCGGGAGGATTATTGGGCACCGGGGAGCTGTTTTTT
CASSSRGAGGLLGTGELFF
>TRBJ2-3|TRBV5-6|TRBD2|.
TGTGCCAGCAGCTGGGGCTGGGTTAGCGGGGGGGCGGGAGATACGCAGTATTTT
CASSWGWVSGGAGDTQYF
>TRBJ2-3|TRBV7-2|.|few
TGTGCCAGCAGCGGGCTCCCAGATACGCAGTATTTT
CASSGLPDTQYF
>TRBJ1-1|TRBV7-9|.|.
TGTGCCAGCAGCTTTGGGGACACTGAAGCTTTCTTT
CASSFGDTEAFF
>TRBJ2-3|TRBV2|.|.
TGTGCCAGCCATAAAGGAGTCTCAGCGGATACGCAGTATTTT
CASHKGVSADTQYF
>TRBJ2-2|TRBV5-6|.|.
TGTGCCAGCAGCTTGTTTGGGGGGCGCACCGGGGAGCTGTTTTTT
CASSLFGGRTGELFF
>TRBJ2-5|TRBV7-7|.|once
TGTGCTAGCAGCAGGGGAGGGGTCGAGGGAAAAGAGACCCAGTACTTC
CASSRGGVEGKETQYF
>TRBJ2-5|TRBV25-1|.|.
TGTGCCAGCAGCCCCAGTGGGGTCTCCGCTCGGGAGACCCAGTACTTC
CASSPSGVSARETQYF
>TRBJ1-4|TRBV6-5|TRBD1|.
TGTGCCAGCAGTTGGGACAGGGGGAGACCTAATGAAAAACTGTTTTTT
CASSWDRGRPNEKLFF
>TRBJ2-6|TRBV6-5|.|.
TGTGCCAGCAGTATTACACCTTCTGGGGCCAACGTCCTGACTTTC
CASSITPSGANVLTF
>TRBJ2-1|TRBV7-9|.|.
TGTGCCAGCAGCTTAGGCAGGGGATACAATGAGCAGTTCTTC
CASSLGRGYNEQFF
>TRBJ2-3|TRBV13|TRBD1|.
TGTGCCAGCAGCCGAAGGACAGGGCTCCCCACAGATACGCAGTATTTT
CASSRRTGLPTDTQYF
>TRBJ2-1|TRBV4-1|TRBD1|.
TGCGCCAGCAGTCCGAGCGGGACAGGGCGATACAATGAGCAGTTCTTC
CASSPSGTGRYNEQFF
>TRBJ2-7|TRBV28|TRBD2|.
TGTGCCAGCAGTTTCGGGCTCTCGGGACTAGCGAGTACTATCTCCTACGAGCAGTACTTC
CASSFGLSGLASTISYEQYF
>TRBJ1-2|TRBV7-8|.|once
TGTGCCAGCAGCCCCGACGTAGGCTACACCTTC
CASSPDVGYTF
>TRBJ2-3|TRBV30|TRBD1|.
TGTGCCTGGAGTGCGGGACAGGCTGTAGCAGATACGCAGTATTTT
CAWSAGQAVADTQYF
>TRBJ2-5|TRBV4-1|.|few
TGCGCCAGCAGCCTACGAGAGACCCAGTACTTC
CASSLRETQYF
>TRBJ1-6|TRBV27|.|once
TGTGCCAGCAGTTTTGATCCCGGGGTTGGGAATTCACCCCTCCACTTT
CASSFDPGVGNSPLHF
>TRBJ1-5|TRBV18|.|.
TGTGCCAGCTCACCACCGGGAGCCAGAGGGTATAGCAATCAGCCCCAGCATTTT
CASSPPGARGYSNQPQHF
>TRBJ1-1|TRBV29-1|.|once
TGCAGCGTTGAATGGCAGAGGGCCGCTGAAGCTTTCTTT
CSVEWQRAAEAFF
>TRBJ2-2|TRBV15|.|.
TGTGCCACCAGCAGAGATCGTTTCAGCTCCACCGGGGAGCTGTTTTTT
CATSRDRFSSTGELFF
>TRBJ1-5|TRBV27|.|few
TGTGCCAGCAGTTTAATGCAGGTTACGAGCAATCAGCCCCAGCATTTT
CASSLMQVTSNQPQHF
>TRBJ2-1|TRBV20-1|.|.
TGCAGTGCTGAACATGGCAATGAGCAGTTCTTC
CSAEHGNEQFF
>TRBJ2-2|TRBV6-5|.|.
TGTGCCAGCAGTTACAGCCAGGGGCCCGGGGAGCTGTTTTTT
CASSYSQGPGELFF
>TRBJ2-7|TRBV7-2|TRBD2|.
TGTGCCAGCAGCACGGAAGCGGGGGCCCGGTACGAGCAGTACTTC
CASSTEAGARYEQYF
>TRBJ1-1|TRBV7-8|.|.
TGTGCCAGCAGCTTAAGACATCGAGGGAGGGACACTGAAGCTTTCTTT
CASSLRHRGRDTEAFF
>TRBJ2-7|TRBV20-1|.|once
TGCAGTGCCGCCCCTCACGAGCAGTACTTC
CSAAPHEQYF
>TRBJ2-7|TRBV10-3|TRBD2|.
TGTGCCATCGCCGGGACTAGCGGGAGTAACCGGGGGAACGAGCAGTACTTC
CAIAGTSGSNRGNEQYF
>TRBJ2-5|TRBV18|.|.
TGTGCCAGCTCACCGACCGGGGCCGTCAAAGAGACCCAGTACTTC
CASSPTGAVKETQYF
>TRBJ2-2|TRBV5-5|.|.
TGTGCCAGCAGCGCAAACACGGCGAACACCGGGGAGCTGTTTTTT
CASSANTANTGELFF
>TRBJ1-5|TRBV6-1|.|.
TGTGCCAGCAGTGAACCTCCTGGGTTCAGGCGCGGGAGCAATCAGCCCCAGCATTTT
CASSEPPGFRRGSNQPQHF
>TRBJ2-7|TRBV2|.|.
TGTGCCAGCAGTGGGGACGGTCACTACGAGCAGTACTTC
CASSGDGHYEQYF
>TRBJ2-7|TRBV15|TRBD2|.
TGTGCCACCAGCGGGAGACTAGCGGGGGACTTC
CATSGRLAGDF
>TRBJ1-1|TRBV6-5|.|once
TGTGCCAGCAGTTACCTGAGTAGGGGGGGGAACACTGAAGCTTTCTTT
CASSYLSRGGNTEAFF
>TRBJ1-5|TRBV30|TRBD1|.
TGTGCCTGGACCAGGACAGGGAGAAATCAGCCCCAGCATTTT
CAWTRTGRNQPQHF
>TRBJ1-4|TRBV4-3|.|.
TGCGCCAGCAGCCAAGATCCGGGTGAAAAACTGTTTTTT
CASSQDPGEKLFF
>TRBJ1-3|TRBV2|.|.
TGTGCCAGCAGGGAATCACAGTACCTATTTGAGCTCTCTGGAAACACCATATATTTT
CASRESQYLFELSGNTIYF
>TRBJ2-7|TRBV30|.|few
TGTGCCTGGAGTGTACCCCCCCAGCGGTACGAGCAGTACTTC
CAWSVPPQRYEQYF
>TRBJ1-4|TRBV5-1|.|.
TGCGCCAGCAGCTTGGCCGTCGGGGGGTTTGAAAAACTGTTTTTT
CASSLAVGGFEKLFF